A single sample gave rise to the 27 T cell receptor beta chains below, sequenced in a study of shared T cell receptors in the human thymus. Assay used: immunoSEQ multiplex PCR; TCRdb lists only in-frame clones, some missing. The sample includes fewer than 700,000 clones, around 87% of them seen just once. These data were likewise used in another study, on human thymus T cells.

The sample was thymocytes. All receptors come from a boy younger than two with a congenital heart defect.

The CDR3 reads CASNWTSGGLYNEQFF. Here the CDR3 DNA reads TGTGCCAGCAATTGGACTAGCGGGGGGCTCTACAATGAGCAGTTCTTC. The rearrangement links TRBV2 to TRBJ2-1; 14 nucleotides align to TRBD2. The CDR3 is 16 amino acids. Germline CDR1 reads SNHLY; CDR2 reads FYNNEI. The junction had 5 bases not matched to a gene; V was cut back by 7 bases and J by 3 bases.

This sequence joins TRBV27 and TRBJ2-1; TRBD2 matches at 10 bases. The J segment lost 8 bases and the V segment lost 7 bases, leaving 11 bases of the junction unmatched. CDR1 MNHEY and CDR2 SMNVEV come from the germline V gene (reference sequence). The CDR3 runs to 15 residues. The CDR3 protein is CASTAGEREGHEQFF. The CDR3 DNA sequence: TGTGCCAGCACCGCGGGGGAGCGGGAGGGCCATGAGCAGTTCTTC.

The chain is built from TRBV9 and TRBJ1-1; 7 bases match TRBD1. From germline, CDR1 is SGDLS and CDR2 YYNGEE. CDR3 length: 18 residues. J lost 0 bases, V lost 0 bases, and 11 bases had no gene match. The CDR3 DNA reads TGTGCCAGCAGCGTAGACTCGAGACAGGGTAGGGTGAACACTGAAGCTTTCTTT. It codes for CASSVDSRQGRVNTEAFF. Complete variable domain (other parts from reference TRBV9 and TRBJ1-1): DSGVTQTPKHLITATGQRVTLRCSPRSGDLSVYWYQQSLDQGLQFLIQYYNGEERAKGNILERFSAQQFPDLHSELNLSSLELGDSALYFCASSVDSRQGRVNTEAFFGQGTRLTVV.

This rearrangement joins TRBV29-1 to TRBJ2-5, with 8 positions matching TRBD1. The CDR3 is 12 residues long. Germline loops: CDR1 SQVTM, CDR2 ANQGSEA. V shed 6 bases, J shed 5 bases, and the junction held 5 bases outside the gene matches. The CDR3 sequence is CSVTNRGETQYF. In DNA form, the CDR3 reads TGCAGCGTCACAAACAGGGGGGAGACCCAGTACTTC.

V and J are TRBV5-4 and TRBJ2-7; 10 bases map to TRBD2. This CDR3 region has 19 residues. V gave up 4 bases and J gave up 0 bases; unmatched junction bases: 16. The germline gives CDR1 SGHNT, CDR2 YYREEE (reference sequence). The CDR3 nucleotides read TGTGCCAGCAGCCCAGACTGGGTTCTAGCGGGGGAGAGCTCCTACGAGCAGTACTTC. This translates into CASSPDWVLAGESSYEQYF.

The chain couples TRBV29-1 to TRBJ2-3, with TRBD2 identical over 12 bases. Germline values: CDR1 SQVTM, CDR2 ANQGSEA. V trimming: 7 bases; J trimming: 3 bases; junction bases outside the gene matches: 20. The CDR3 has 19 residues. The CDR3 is CSACGGAASGRESTDTQYF. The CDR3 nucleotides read TGCAGCGCCTGTGGGGGGGCGGCTAGCGGGAGGGAGAGTACAGATACGCAGTATTTT.

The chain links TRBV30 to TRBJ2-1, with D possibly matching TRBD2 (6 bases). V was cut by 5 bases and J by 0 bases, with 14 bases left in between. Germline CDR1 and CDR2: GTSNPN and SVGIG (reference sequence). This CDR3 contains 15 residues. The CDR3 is CAWDPAGSSYNEQFF. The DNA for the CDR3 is TGTGCCTGGGACCCAGCGGGCAGCTCCTACAATGAGCAGTTCTTC.

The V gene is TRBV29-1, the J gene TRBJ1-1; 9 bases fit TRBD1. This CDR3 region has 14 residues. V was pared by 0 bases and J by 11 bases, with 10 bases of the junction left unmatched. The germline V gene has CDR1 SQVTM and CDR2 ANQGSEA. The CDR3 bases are TGCAGCGTTGAAGATACAGGGGGCCAGGCTGGGGCTTTCTTT. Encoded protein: CSVEDTGGQAGAFF.

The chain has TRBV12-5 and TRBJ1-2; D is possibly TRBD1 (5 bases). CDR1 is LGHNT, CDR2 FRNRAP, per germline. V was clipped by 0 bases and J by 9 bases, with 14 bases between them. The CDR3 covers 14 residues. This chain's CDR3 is CASGLVFRRGSYTF. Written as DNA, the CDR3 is TGTGCTAGTGGTTTGGTATTTCGTCGGGGGAGCTACACCTTC.

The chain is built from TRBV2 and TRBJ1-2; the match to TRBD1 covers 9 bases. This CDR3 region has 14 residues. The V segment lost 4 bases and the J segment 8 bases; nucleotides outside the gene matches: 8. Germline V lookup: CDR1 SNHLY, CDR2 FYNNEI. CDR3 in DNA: TGTGCCAGCAGTGGTCAACAGGGGGCGGGCGGCTACACCTTC. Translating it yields CASSGQQGAGGYTF.

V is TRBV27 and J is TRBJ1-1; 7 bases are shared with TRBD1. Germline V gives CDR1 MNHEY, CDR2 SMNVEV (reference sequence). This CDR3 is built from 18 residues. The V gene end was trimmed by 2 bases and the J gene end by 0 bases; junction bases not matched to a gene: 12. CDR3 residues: CASSLRQSSGGMNTEAFF. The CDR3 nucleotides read TGTGCCAGCAGTTTACGACAGAGCTCAGGGGGGATGAACACTGAAGCTTTCTTT.

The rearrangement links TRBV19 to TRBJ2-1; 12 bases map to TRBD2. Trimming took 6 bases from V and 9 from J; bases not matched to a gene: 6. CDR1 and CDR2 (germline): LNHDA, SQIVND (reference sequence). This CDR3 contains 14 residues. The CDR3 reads CASSTLAGGIEQFF. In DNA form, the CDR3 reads TGTGCCAGTAGCACCCTAGCGGGAGGGATTGAGCAGTTCTTC.

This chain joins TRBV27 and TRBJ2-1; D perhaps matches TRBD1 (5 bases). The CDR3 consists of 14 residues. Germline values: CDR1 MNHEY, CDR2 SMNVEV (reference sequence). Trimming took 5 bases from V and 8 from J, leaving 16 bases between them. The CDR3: CASSLDGRAYEQFF. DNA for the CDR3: TGTGCCAGCAGTCTGGATGGCAGGGCCTATGAGCAGTTCTTC.

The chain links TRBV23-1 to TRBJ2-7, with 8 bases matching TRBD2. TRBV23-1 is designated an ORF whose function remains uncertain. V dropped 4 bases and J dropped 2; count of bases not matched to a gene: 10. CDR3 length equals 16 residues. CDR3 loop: CASSRFPAGAPYEQYF. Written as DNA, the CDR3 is TGCGCCAGCAGTCGGTTCCCAGCGGGAGCCCCCTACGAGCAGTACTTC.

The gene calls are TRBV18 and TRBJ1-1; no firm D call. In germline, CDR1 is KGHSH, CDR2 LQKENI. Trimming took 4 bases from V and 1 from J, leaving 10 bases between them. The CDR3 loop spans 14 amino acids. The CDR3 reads CASSQQPKNTEAFF. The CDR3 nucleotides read TGTGCCAGCTCACAGCAACCAAAGAACACTGAAGCTTTCTTT.

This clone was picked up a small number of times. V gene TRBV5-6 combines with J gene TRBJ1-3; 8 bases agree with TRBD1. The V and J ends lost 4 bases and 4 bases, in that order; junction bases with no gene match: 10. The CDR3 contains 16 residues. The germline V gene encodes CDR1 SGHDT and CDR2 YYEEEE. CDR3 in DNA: TGTGCCAGCAGCCCCGGGTCACAGGGGGACGGAAACACCATATATTTT. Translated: CASSPGSQGDGNTIYF.

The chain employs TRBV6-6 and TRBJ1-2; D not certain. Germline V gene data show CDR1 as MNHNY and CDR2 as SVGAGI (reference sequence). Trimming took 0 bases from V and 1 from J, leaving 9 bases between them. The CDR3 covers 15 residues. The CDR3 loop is CASSYSISINYGYTF. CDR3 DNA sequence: TGTGCCAGCAGTTACTCGATAAGCATTAACTATGGCTACACCTTC.

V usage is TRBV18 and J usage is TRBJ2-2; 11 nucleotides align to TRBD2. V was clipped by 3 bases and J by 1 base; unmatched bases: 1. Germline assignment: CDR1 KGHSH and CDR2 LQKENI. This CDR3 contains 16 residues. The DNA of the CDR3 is TGTGCCAGCTCACCGACTAGCGGGAAGAACACCGGGGAGCTGTTTTTT. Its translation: CASSPTSGKNTGELFF.

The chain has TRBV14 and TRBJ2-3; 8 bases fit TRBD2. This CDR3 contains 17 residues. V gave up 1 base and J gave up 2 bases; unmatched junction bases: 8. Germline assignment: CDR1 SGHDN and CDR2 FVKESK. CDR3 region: CASSQGELAGLTDTQYF. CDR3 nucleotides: TGTGCCAGCAGCCAAGGGGAGCTAGCGGGCCTCACAGATACGCAGTATTTT.

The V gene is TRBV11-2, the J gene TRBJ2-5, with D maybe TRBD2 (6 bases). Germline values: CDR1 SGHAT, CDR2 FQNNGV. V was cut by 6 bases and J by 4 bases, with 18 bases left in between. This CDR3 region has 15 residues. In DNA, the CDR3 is TGTGCCAGCAGTGCGCTGGGGGGTCGGTCAGAGACCCAGTACTTC. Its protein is CASSALGGRSETQYF.

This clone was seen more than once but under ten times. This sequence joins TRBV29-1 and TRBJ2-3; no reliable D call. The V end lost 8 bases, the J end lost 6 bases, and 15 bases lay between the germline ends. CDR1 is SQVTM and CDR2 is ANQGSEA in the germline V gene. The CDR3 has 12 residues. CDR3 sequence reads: CSNGSERDTQYF. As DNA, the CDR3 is TGCAGCAACGGGTCGGAAAGGGATACGCAGTATTTT.

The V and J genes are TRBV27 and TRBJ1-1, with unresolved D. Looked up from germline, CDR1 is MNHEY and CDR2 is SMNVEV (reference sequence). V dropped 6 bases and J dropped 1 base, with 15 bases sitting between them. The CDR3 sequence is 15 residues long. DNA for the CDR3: TGTGCCAGCAGGAGCGCCGTGCGCCCGAACACTGAAGCTTTCTTT. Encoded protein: CASRSAVRPNTEAFF.

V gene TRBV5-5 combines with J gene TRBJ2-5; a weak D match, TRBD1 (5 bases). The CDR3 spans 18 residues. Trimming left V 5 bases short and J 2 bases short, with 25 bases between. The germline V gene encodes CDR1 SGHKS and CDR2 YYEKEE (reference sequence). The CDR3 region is CASRRPAKPGWEQETQYF. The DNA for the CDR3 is TGTGCCAGCAGACGGCCCGCCAAACCAGGGTGGGAACAAGAGACCCAGTACTTC.

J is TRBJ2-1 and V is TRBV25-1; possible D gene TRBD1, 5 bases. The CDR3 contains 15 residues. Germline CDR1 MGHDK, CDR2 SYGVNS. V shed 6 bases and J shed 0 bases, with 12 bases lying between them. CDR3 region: CASSRTRASYNEQFF. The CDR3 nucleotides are TGTGCCAGCAGCAGAACCAGGGCCTCCTACAATGAGCAGTTCTTC.

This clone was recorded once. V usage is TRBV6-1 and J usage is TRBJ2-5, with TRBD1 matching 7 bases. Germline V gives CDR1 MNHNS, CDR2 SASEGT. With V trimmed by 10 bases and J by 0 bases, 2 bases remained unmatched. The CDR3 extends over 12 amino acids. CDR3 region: CATTGYQETQYF. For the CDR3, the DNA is TGTGCCACGACAGGGTACCAAGAGACCCAGTACTTC.

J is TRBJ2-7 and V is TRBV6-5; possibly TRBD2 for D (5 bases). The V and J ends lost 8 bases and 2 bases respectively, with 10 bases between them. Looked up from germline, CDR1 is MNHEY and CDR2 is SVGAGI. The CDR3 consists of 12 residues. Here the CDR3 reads CASHGEAYEQYF. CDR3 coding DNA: TGTGCCAGCCACGGGGAAGCCTACGAGCAGTACTTC.

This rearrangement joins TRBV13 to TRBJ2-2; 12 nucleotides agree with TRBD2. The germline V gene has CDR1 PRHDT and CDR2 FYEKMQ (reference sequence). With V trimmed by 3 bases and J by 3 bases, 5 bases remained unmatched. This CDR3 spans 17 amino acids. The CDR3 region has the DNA TGTGCCAGCAGCTTCCCTAGCGGGAGGGCCCACACCGGGGAGCTGTTTTTT. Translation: CASSFPSGRAHTGELFF.